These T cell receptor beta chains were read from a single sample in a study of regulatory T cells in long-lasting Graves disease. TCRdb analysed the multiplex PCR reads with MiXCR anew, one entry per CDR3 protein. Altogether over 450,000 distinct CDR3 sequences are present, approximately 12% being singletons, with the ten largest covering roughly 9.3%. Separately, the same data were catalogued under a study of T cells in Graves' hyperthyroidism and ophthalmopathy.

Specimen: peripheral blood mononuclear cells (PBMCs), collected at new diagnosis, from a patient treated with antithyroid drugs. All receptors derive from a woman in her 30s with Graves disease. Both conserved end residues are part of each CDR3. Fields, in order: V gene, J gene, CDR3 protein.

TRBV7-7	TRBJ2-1	CASSLKVRGDEQFF
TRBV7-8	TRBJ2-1	CASSLGLARDNPFF
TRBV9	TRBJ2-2	CASSVGTAVYTGELFF
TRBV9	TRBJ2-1	CASSQPESYNEQFF
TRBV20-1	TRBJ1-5	CSARDPTGEYSNQPQHF
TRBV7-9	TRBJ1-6	CASSLEGSSYNSPLHF
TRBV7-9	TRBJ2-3	CASSLVEGPGPQYF
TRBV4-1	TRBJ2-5	CASSRLETGEETQYF
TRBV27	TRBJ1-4	CASRPGTADEKLFF
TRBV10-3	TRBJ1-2	CAISETDRAVNGYTF
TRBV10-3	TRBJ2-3	CAISDPGLAGVTDTQYF
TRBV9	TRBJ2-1	CASSKRLANYNEQFF
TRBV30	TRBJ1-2	CAWSAPGQLYGYTF
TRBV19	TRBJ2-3	CASRGIGYLRPSTDTQYF
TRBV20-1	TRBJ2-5	CSASLSGQASQETQYF
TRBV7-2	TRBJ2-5	CASSWGEAETQYF
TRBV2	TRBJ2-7	CASSQAQSYEQYF
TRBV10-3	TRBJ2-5	CAISEEGTQYF
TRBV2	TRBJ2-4	CASSLTSGRHLAKNIQYF
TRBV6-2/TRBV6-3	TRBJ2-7	CASSSFQRSYEQYF
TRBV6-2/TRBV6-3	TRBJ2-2	CASSFRTGPGVAGELFF
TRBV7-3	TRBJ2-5	CASSSHYRRTESTQETQYF
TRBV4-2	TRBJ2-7	CASSQVMRQRNYEQYF
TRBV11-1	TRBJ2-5	CASSGGTGGQETQYF
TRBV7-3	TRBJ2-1	CASSLRAWTSEKNEQFF
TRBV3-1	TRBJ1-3	CASSQGEGSAIYF
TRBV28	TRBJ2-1	CASSETGDSSLYNEQFF
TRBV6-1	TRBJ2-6	CASSASGANVLTF
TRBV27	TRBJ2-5	CASRLGLAGGPRPETQYF
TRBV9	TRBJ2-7	CASSTLPTDSYEQYF
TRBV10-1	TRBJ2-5	CASSEGLAGNQETQYF
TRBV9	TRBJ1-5	CASSARGSNQPQHF
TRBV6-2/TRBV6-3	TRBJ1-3	CASSYFTGPGNTIYF
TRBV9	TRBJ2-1	CASSVGASGRNEQFF
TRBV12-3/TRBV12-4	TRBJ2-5	CASGRRAEETQYF
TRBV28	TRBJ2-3	CASSPPPGTAGPSTDTQYF
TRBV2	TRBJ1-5	CASSKRVQPQHF
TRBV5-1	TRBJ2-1	CASSGQGSEQFF
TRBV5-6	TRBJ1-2	CASSLQGRFHGYTF
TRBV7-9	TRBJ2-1	CASSSGPQYNEQFF
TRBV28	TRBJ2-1	CASSFPREAYNEQFF
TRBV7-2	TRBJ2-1	CASSLVSNRDRRYNEQFF
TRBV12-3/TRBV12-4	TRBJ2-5	CASSLHGSGETQYF
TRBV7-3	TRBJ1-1	CASNAGGKVNTEAFF
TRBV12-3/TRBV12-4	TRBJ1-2	CASSFLTGALGYTF
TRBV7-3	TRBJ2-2	CASSPTSALTGELFF
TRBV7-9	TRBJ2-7	CASSLAGTGAYEQYF
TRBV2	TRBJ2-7	CASMLASGSWEQYF
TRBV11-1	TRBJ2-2	CASSLAGSRALFF
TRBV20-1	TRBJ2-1	CSAIIRGRWSSYNEQFF
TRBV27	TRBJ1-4	CASSFDRARGKLFF
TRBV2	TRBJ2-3	CASCPAGRDTQYF
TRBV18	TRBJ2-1	CASSPGTSAYSYNEQFF
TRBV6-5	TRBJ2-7	CASSYANTADEQYF
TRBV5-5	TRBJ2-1	CASSLGLAVYNEQFF
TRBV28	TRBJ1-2	CASSYSGTGKSNYGYTF
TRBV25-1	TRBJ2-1	CASSESFAAGTYNEQFF
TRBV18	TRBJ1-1	CASSPARVRTEAFF